Reported below is one TCR beta chain. Its antigen remains unidentified. Treatment denoted: approximately nine-day PBMC culture with coronavirus spike peptide pools or control peptides (ViraFEST assay). The Oncomine TCR Beta short-read assay sequenced DNA from cultured CD4+ T cells. TCRdb used MiXCR to reprocess the PCR reads, holding one entry per CDR3 protein. The data show over 20,000 distinct CDR3 sequences, roughly 64% seen once. These data originate in a study of vaccination and CD4 T cells after COVID-19. Study information: Testing by nasal swab PCR showed convalescent patients to be SARS-CoV-2 positive; about nine were mild and one was severe. Everyone enrolled got two doses of BNT162b2 or mRNA-1273 vaccine. As control conditions, cultures were given either a CEFX pool serving as positive control, an HIV-1 Nef pool, or no peptide at all.

CDR1 is KGHDR, CDR2 SFDVKD, per germline. This CDR3 is built from 15 residues. V lost 9 bases and J lost 1, with 17 bases in between. This receptor was taken from a human donor who had recovered from COVID-19. Sequencing used CD4+ T cells from blood, cultured in vitro. This chain uses TRBV24-1 with TRBJ1-1; maybe TRBD1 (6 bases). As DNA, the CDR3 is TGTGCCACCGGGCTAAAATGGGGGCAGAACACTGAAGCTTTCTTT. It specifies CATGLKWGQNTEAFF.